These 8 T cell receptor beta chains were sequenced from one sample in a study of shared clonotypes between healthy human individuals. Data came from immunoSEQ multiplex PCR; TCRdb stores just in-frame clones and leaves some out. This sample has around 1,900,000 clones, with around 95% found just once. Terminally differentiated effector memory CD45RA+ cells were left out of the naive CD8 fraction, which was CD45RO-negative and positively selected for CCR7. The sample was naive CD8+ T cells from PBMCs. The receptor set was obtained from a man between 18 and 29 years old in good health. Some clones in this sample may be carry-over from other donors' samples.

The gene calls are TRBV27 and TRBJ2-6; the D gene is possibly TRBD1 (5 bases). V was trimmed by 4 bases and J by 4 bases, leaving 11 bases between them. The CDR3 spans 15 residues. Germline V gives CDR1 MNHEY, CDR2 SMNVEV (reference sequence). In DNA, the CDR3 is TGTGCCAGCAGTTCCAGGGATTCAGGGGCCAACGTCCTGACTTTC. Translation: CASSSRDSGANVLTF.

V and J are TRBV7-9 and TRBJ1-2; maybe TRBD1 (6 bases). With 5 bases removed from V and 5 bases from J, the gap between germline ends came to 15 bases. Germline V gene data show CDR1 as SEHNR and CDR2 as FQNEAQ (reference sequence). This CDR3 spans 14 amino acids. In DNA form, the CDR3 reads TGTGCCAGCAGCCTCAAAGAAGGACAGTATGGCTACACCTTC. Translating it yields CASSLKEGQYGYTF.

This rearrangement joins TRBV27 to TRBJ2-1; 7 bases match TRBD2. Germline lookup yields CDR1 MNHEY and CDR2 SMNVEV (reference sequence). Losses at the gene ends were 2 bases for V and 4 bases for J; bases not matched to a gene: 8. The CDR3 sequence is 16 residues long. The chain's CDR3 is CASSLKSSGTYNEQFF. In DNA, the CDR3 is TGTGCCAGCAGTTTAAAGTCTAGCGGTACATACAATGAGCAGTTCTTC.

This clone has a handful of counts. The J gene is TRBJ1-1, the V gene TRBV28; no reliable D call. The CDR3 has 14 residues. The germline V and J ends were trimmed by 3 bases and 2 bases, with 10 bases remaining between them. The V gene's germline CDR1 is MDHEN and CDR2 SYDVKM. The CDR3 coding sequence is TGTGCCAGCAGTTTCCGTCCAGGAAACACTGAAGCTTTCTTT. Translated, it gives CASSFRPGNTEAFF.

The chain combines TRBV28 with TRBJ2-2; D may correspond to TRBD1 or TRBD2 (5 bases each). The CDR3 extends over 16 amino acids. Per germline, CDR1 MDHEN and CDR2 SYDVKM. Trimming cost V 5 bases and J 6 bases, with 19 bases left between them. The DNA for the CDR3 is TGTGCCAGCAGTACACTATCTGAGGGACGTGCCGGGGAGCTGTTTTTT. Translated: CASSTLSEGRAGELFF.

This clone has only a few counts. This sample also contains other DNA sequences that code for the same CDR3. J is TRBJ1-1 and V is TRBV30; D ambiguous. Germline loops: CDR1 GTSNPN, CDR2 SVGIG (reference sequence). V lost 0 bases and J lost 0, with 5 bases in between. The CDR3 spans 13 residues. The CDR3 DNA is TGTGCCTGGAGTGTGTTGCTGAACACTGAAGCTTTCTTT. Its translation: CAWSVLLNTEAFF.

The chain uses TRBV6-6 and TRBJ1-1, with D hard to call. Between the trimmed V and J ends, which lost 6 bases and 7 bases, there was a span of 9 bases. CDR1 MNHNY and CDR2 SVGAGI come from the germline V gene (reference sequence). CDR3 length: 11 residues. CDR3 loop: CASSSGVEAFF. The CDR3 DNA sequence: TGTGCCAGCAGCTCAGGCGTTGAAGCTTTCTTT.

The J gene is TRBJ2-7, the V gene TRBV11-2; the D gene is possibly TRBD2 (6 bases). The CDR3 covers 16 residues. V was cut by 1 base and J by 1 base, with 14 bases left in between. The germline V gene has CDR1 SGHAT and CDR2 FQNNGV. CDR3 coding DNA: TGTGCCAGCAGCTTAGGCGGAGTAGCGGCTTCCTACGAGCAGTACTTC. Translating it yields CASSLGGVAASYEQYF.